The 5 T cell receptor beta chains in this list originate from one sample, sequenced in a study of shared clonotypes between healthy human individuals. Data came from immunoSEQ multiplex PCR; TCRdb stores just in-frame clones and leaves some out. The sample lists about 490,000 clones; over 70% were seen once. Sequenced: PBMCs. The receptors originated from a woman aged 40 to 50 in good health. Some clones in this sample may be carry-over from other donors' samples.

In its sample, this clone was seen once. The gene calls are TRBV4-1 and TRBJ1-2; 8 nucleotides agree with TRBD1. The CDR3 spans 12 residues. CDR1 is MGHRA and CDR2 is YSYEKL in the germline V gene. Trimming took 8 bases from V and 3 from J; bases not matched to a gene: 2. Written as DNA, the CDR3 is TGCGCCAGCCGACAGGGGCACTATGGCTACACCTTC. Translation: CASRQGHYGYTF.

Of note for this clone: This sample also contains other DNA sequences that code for the same CDR3. The gene calls are TRBV18 and TRBJ1-1; 8 bases align to TRBD1. The germline V gene has CDR1 KGHSH and CDR2 LQKENI. This CDR3 is built from 14 residues. V lost 6 bases to trimming and J lost 4 bases; unmatched junction nucleotides: 7. CDR3 protein: CASSPGTGGTEAFF. In DNA form, the CDR3 reads TGTGCCAGCTCCCCAGGTACAGGGGGCACTGAAGCTTTCTTT.

The genes are TRBV29-1 and TRBJ2-2, with 8 nucleotides matching TRBD2. The J segment lost 0 bases and the V segment lost 3 bases, leaving 3 bases of the junction unmatched. Germline CDR1 reads SQVTM; CDR2 reads ANQGSEA. This CDR3 region has 15 residues. This CDR3 is CSVDGAGANTGELFF. The CDR3 nucleotides read TGCAGCGTTGATGGAGCGGGAGCGAACACCGGGGAGCTGTTTTTT.

This clone came up once. V gene TRBV5-1 combines with J gene TRBJ2-2, with unresolved D. This CDR3 is 16 amino acids long. CDR1 is SGHRS, CDR2 YFSETQ, per germline. Trimming cost V 1 base and J 4 bases, with 14 bases left between them. Here the CDR3 DNA reads TGCGCCAGCAGCTTGTTCGGTGGGCCGCGCACCGGGGAGCTGTTTTTT. The encoded protein is CASSLFGGPRTGELFF. The whole variable domain, remainder taken from reference TRBV5-1 and TRBJ2-2, is KAGVTQTPRYLIKTRGQQVTLSCSPISGHRSVSWYQQTPGQGLQFLFEYFSETQRNKGNFPGRFSGRQFSNSRSEMNVSTLELGDSALYLCASSLFGGPRTGELFFGEGSRLTVL.

This clone was observed many times. The DNA for the CDR3 is TGTGCCAGCAGTGACTCAGGGGAGTCAGATACGCAGTATTTT. This translates into CASSDSGESDTQYF. The chain uses TRBV6-4 and TRBJ2-3; tentatively, D is TRBD1 or TRBD2 (5 bases each). Between the trimmed V and J ends, which lost 0 bases and 4 bases, there was a span of 8 bases. CDR1 is MRHNA and CDR2 is SNTAGT in the germline V gene. This CDR3 has 14 residues.